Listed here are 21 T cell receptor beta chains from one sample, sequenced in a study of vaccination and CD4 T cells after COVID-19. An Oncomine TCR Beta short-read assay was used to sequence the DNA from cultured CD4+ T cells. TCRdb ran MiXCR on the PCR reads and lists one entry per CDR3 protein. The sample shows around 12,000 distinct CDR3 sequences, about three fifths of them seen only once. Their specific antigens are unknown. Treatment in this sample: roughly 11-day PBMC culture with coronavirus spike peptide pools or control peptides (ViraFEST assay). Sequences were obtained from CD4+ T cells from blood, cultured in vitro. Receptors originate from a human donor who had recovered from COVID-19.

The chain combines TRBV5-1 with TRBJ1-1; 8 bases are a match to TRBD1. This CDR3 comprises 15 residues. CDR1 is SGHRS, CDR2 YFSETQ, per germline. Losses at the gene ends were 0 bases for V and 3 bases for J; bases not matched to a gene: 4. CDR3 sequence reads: CASSLEGRGHTEAFF. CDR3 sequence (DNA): TGCGCCAGCAGCTTGGAGGGCAGGGGGCACACTGAAGCTTTCTTT.

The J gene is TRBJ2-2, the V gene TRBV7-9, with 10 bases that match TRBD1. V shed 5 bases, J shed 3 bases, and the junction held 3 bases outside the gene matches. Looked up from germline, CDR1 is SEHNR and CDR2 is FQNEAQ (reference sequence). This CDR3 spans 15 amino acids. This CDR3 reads CASSRQGADTGELFF. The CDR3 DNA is TGTGCCAGCAGCAGACAGGGGGCAGACACCGGGGAGCTGTTTTTT.

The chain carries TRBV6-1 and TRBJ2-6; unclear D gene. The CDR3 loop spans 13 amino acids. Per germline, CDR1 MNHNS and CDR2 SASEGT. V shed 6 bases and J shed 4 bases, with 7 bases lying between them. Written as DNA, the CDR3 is TGTGCCAGCAGCGCGGAAGGGGCCAACGTCCTGACTTTC. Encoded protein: CASSAEGANVLTF.

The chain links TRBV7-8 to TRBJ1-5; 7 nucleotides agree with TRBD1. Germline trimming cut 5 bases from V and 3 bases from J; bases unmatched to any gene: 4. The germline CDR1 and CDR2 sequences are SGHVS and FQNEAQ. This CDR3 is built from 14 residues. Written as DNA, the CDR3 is TGTGCCAGCAGCGTGCAGGGGGTCAATCAGCCCCAGCATTTT. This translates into CASSVQGVNQPQHF.

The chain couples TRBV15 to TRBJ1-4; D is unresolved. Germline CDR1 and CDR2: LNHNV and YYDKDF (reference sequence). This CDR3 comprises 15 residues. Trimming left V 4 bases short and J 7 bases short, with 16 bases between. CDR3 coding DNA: TGTGCCACCAGCACCTCAGGTACTTTCGCTGAAAAACTGTTTTTT. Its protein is CATSTSGTFAEKLFF. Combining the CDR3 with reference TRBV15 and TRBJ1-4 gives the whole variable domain DAMVIQNPRYQVTQFGKPVTLSCSQTLNHNVMYWYQQKSSQAPKLLFHYYDKDFNNEADTPDNFQSRRPNTSFCFLDIRSPGLGDTAMYLCATSTSGTFAEKLFFGSGTQLSVL.

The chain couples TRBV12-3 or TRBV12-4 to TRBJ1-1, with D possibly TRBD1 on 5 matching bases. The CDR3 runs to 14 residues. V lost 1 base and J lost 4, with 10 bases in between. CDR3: CASSLVQGGTEAFF. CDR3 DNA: TGTGCCAGCAGTTTAGTGCAGGGCGGCACTGAAGCTTTCTTT.

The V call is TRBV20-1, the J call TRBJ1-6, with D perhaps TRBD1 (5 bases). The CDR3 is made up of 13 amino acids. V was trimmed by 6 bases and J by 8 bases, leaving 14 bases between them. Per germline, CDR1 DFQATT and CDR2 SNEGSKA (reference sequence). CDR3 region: CSALGVGDSPLHF. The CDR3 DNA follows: TGCAGTGCCCTCGGGGTGGGGGATTCACCCCTCCACTTT.

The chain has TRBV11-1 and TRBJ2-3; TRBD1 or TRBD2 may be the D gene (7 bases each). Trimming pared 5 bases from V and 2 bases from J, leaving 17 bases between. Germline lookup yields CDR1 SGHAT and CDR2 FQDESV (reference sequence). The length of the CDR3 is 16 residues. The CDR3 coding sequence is TGTGCCAGCAGCCGGACAGGAGCGGGATCCACAGATACGCAGTATTTT. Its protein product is CASSRTGAGSTDTQYF.

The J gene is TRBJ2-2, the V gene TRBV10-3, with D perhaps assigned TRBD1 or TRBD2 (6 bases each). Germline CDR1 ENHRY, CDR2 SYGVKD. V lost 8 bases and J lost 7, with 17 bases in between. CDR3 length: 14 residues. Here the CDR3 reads CAIGGPGSDGELFF. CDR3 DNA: TGTGCCATCGGGGGCCCCGGGAGTGACGGGGAGCTGTTTTTT.

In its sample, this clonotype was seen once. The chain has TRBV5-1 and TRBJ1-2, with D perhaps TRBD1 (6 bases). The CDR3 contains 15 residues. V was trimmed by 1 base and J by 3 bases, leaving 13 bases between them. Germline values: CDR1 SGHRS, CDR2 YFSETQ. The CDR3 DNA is TGCGCCAGCAGCTTGTCCCCAGGGGACGACTATGGCTACACCTTC. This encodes CASSLSPGDDYGYTF.

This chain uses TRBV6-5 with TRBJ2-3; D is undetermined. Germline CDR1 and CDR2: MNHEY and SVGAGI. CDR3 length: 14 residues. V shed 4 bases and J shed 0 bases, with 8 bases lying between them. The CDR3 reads CASSLDSSTDTQYF. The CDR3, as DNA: TGTGCCAGCAGTTTAGACTCTAGCACAGATACGCAGTATTTT.

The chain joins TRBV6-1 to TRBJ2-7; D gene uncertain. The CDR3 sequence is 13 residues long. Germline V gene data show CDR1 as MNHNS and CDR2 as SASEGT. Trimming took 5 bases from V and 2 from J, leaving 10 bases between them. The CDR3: CASSPPSTYEQYF. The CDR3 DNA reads TGTGCCAGCAGTCCACCCTCTACCTACGAGCAGTACTTC.

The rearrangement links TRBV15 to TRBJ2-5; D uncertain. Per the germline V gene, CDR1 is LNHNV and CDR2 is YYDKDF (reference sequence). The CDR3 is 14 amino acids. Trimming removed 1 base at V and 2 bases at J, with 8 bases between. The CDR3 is CATSRGRVQETQYF. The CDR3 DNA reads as TGTGCCACCAGCAGAGGACGGGTGCAAGAGACCCAGTACTTC.

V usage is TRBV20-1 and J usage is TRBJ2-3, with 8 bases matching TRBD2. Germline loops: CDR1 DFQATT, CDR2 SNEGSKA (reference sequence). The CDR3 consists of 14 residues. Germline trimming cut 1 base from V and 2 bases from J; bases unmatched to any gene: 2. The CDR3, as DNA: TGCAGTGCTAGAGTACTAGCGGACACAGATACGCAGTATTTT. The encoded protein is CSARVLADTDTQYF.

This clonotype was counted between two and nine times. The CDR3 sequence is CATSSYGYTF. CDR3 coding DNA: TGTGCCACCTCGTCGTATGGCTACACCTTC. The V call is TRBV6-1, the J call TRBJ1-2, with D uncertain. The germline V gene has CDR1 MNHNS and CDR2 SASEGT. V was trimmed by 10 bases and J by 5 bases, leaving 8 bases between them. CDR3 length: 10 amino acids.

The CDR3 sequence: CASSIRLAGAGGELFF. CDR3 nucleotides: TGTGCCAGCAGCATCCGGCTAGCGGGAGCTGGCGGGGAGCTGTTTTTT. The chain joins TRBV7-9 to TRBJ2-2; TRBD2 aligns across 10 bases. Looked up from germline, CDR1 is SEHNR and CDR2 is FQNEAQ (reference sequence). The CDR3 length is 16 residues. The V segment lost 5 bases and the J segment 7 bases; nucleotides outside the gene matches: 10.

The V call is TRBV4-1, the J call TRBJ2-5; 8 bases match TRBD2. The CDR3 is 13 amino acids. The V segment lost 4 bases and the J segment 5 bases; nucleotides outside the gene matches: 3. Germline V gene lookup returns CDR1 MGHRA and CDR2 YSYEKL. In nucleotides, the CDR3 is TGCGCCAGCAGCCGACTAGCGAGGGAGACCCAGTACTTC. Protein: CASSRLARETQYF.

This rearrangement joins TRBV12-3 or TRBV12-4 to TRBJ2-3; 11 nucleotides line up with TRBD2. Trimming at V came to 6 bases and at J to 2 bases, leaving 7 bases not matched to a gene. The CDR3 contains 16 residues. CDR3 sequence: CASSPATSGITDTQYF. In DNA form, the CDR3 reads TGTGCCAGCAGCCCAGCGACTAGCGGGATCACAGATACGCAGTATTTT.

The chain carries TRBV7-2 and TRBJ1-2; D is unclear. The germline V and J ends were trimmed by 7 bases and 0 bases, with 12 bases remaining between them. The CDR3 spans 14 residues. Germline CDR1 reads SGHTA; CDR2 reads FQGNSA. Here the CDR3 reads CASIPGGSNYGYTF. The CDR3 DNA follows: TGTGCCAGCATCCCCGGCGGATCTAACTATGGCTACACCTTC. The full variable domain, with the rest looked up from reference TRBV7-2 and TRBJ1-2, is GAGVSQSPSNKVTEKGKDVELRCDPISGHTALYWYRQSLGQGLEFLIYFQGNSAPDKSGLPSDRFSAERTGGSVSTLTIQRTQQEDSAVYLCASIPGGSNYGYTFGSGTRLTVV.

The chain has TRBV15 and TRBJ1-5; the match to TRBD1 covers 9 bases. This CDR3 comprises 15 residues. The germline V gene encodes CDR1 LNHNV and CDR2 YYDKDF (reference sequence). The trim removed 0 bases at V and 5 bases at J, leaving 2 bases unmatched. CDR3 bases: TGTGCCACCAGCAGAGAACAGGGGGCCCATCAGCCCCAGCATTTT. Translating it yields CATSREQGAHQPQHF. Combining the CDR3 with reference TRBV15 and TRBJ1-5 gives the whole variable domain DAMVIQNPRYQVTQFGKPVTLSCSQTLNHNVMYWYQQKSSQAPKLLFHYYDKDFNNEADTPDNFQSRRPNTSFCFLDIRSPGLGDTAMYLCATSREQGAHQPQHFGDGTRLSIL.

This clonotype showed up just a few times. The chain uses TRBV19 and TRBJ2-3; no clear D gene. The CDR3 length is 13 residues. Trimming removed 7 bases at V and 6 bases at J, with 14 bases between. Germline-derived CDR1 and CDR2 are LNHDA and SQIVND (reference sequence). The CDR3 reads CASNENVRDTQYF. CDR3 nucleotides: TGTGCCAGTAACGAAAACGTCAGGGATACGCAGTATTTT.